The next 27 T cell receptor beta chains were all read from a single sample in a study of blood T cell repertoires in COVID-19. Repertoires were generated with immunoSEQ multiplex PCR, while TCRdb's copy carries only in-frame clones and drops some. The sample contains 250,000 or so clones, 80% to 90% of which appear only once. The source material was PBMCs or T cells enriched from blood (not recorded which). The receptors stem from a woman between 50 and 59 years old who had been exposed to COVID-19.

The chain combines TRBV3-1 (or the pseudogene TRBV3-2) with TRBJ1-2; possibly TRBD1 for D (5 bases). This CDR3 region has 13 residues. CDR1 is LGHDT, CDR2 YNNKEL, per germline (reference sequence). V dropped 1 base and J dropped 6 bases, with 9 bases sitting between them. The DNA for the CDR3 is TGTGCCAGCAGCCAAGGGTTCAGGGATGGCTACACCTTC. This gives the protein CASSQGFRDGYTF.

This clone was seen more than once but under ten times. The J gene is TRBJ2-3, the V gene TRBV11-2; D remains unclear. CDR1 and CDR2 from the germline V gene are SGHAT and FQNNGV. The CDR3 extends over 14 amino acids. V lost 4 bases and J lost 7, with 15 bases in between. The CDR3 sequence is CASSSPKAGNTQYF. In DNA, the CDR3 is TGTGCCAGCAGCTCTCCAAAAGCAGGAAATACGCAGTATTTT.

This clone was seen a handful of times. The chain couples TRBV14 to TRBJ2-1, with D tentatively TRBD1 (5 bases). V was pared by 0 bases and J by 12 bases, with 15 bases between. CDR3 length equals 14 residues. CDR1 is SGHDN, CDR2 FVKESK, per germline. The CDR3 sequence is CASSQETPVQGQFF. In DNA, the CDR3 is TGTGCCAGCAGCCAAGAAACACCGGTCCAGGGGCAGTTCTTC.

This clone was counted only a few times. The chain recombines TRBV28 with TRBJ1-1; the D gene is possibly TRBD1 (5 bases). Germline CDR1 and CDR2: MDHEN and SYDVKM. V gave up 11 bases and J gave up 1 base, with 8 bases separating them. This CDR3 spans 11 amino acids. CDR3 nucleotide sequence: TGTGCCGGCCAGGGGAACACTGAAGCTTTCTTT. Its translation is CAGQGNTEAFF.

This clone has just a few counts. V usage is TRBV19 and J usage is TRBJ2-2; possibly TRBD1 for D (5 bases). V lost 6 bases, J lost 0 bases, and 14 bases lay in between. CDR3 length: 16 amino acids. Germline V gene sequence: CDR1 LNHDA, CDR2 SQIVND (reference sequence). The CDR3 bases are TGTGCCAGTAGGGCCTCGACAGCTTCGAACACCGGGGAGCTGTTTTTT. It yields the protein CASRASTASNTGELFF.

This clone has more than one count but fewer than ten. This chain connects TRBV7-8 to TRBJ1-1, with 9 bases matching TRBD1. The CDR3 extends over 15 amino acids. CDR1 and CDR2 from the germline V gene are SGHVS and FQNEAQ. V gave up 4 bases and J gave up 1 base; unmatched junction bases: 4. The CDR3 DNA reads as TGTGCCAGCAGCTGGATGGGACAGGGGAACACTGAAGCTTTCTTT. Encoded protein: CASSWMGQGNTEAFF. Complete variable domain (other parts from reference TRBV7-8 and TRBJ1-1): GAGVSQSPRYKVAKRGQDVALRCDPISGHVSLFWYQQALGQGPEFLTYFQNEAQLDKSGLPSDRFFAERPEGSVSTLKIQRTQQEDSAVYLCASSWMGQGNTEAFFGQGTRLTVV.

V gene TRBV11-2 combines with J gene TRBJ2-3; no firm D call. This CDR3 is built from 13 residues. The V end lost 1 base, the J end lost 3 bases, and 5 bases lay between the germline ends. CDR1 SGHAT and CDR2 FQNNGV come from the germline V gene. As DNA, the CDR3 is TGTGCCAGCAGCTTAGTCCTAACAGATACGCAGTATTTT. This gives the protein CASSLVLTDTQYF.

The chain joins TRBV5-1 to TRBJ1-1; tentative D call: TRBD1 (5 bases). Germline V gene data show CDR1 as SGHRS and CDR2 as YFSETQ. Trimming left V 3 bases short and J 0 bases short, with 6 bases between. The CDR3 runs 13 residues. As DNA, the CDR3 is TGCGCCAGCAGCTGGACAATGAACACTGAAGCTTTCTTT. Amino acid sequence: CASSWTMNTEAFF.

V is TRBV7-2 and J is TRBJ2-3; tentatively, D is TRBD2 (5 bases). The V end lost 5 bases, the J end lost 4 bases, and 16 bases lay between the germline ends. The CDR3 is made up of 15 amino acids. Germline lookup yields CDR1 SGHTA and CDR2 FQGNSA. As DNA, the CDR3 is TGTGCCAGCAGCCCCAGGCCGGGAATTGCAGATACGCAGTATTTT. This gives the protein CASSPRPGIADTQYF.

The chain recombines TRBV19 with TRBJ1-3; 8 positions match TRBD1. This CDR3 has 12 residues. Germline values: CDR1 LNHDA, CDR2 SQIVND (reference sequence). The V and J ends lost 5 bases and 9 bases, in that order; junction bases with no gene match: 3. CDR3 bases: TGTGCCAGTAGTCCCGGGACAGGCACCATATATTTT. Amino acids: CASSPGTGTIYF.

This clone came up once. This chain joins TRBV14 and TRBJ1-1; D possibly corresponds to TRBD1 (6 bases). With 6 bases removed from V and 0 bases from J, the gap between germline ends came to 17 bases. CDR3 length: 16 amino acids. CDR1 and CDR2 from the germline V gene are SGHDN and FVKESK. The CDR3 bases are TGTGCCAGCAGTCAAAGAGCGGGGGCGATGAACACTGAAGCTTTCTTT. Amino acid sequence: CASSQRAGAMNTEAFF.

The chain is built from TRBV28 and TRBJ1-2, with D possibly matching TRBD1 (6 bases). This CDR3 is 12 amino acids long. The germline V gene has CDR1 MDHEN and CDR2 SYDVKM. Trimming left V 6 bases short and J 8 bases short, with 13 bases between. CDR3 amino acids: CASRQGLYGYTF. The CDR3 bases are TGTGCCAGCAGACAGGGTCTTTACGGCTACACCTTC.

The chain is built from TRBV6-1 and TRBJ2-2; 10 bases line up with TRBD2. After removal of 2 bases from V and 6 bases from J, the junction contained 3 bases not matched to a gene. Germline loops: CDR1 MNHNS, CDR2 SASEGT. This CDR3 is built from 15 residues. CDR3: CASSEIGTSAGELFF. CDR3 nucleotide sequence: TGTGCCAGCAGTGAAATCGGGACTAGCGCCGGGGAGCTGTTTTTT.

The chain links TRBV28 to TRBJ2-2; D may be TRBD2 (6 bases). CDR3 length: 15 amino acids. Germline V gives CDR1 MDHEN, CDR2 SYDVKM. V lost 7 bases, J lost 7 bases, and 19 bases lay in between. The CDR3 reads CASTPSTGRGGELFF. The CDR3 bases are TGTGCCAGCACTCCCTCGACGGGGCGGGGCGGGGAGCTGTTTTTT.

This clone was recorded only once. The V call is TRBV29-1, the J call TRBJ2-1, with D perhaps TRBD1 (5 bases). CDR3 length: 12 amino acids. Per germline, CDR1 SQVTM and CDR2 ANQGSEA. The V end was cut by 5 bases, the J end by 7 bases, with 12 bases between. CDR3 loop: CSVFRVLNEQFF. CDR3 bases: TGCAGCGTTTTCAGGGTCTTAAATGAGCAGTTCTTC.

This chain links TRBV5-6 with TRBJ1-1; D gene uncertain. V lost 5 bases to trimming and J lost 9 bases, with 20 bases between them. This CDR3 spans 14 amino acids. In germline, CDR1 is SGHDT, CDR2 YYEEEE. CDR3 sequence reads: CASRTEGVSTQAFF. In DNA, the CDR3 is TGTGCCAGCAGAACGGAGGGAGTTTCTACTCAAGCTTTCTTT. The full variable domain, in which reference TRBV5-6 and TRBJ1-1 provide the parts outside the CDR3, is DAGVTQSPTHLIKTRGQQVTLRCSPKSGHDTVSWYQQALGQGPQFIFQYYEEEERQRGNFPDRFSGHQFPNYSSELNVNALLLGDSALYLCASRTEGVSTQAFFGQGTRLTVV.

The chain joins TRBV19 to TRBJ1-1; no clear D. Germline CDR1 reads LNHDA; CDR2 reads SQIVND (reference sequence). The CDR3 has 14 amino acids. With 5 bases removed from V and 4 bases from J, the gap between germline ends came to 14 bases. The CDR3 DNA reads TGTGCCAGTAGTTACTCCGAGGGTAGCACTGAAGCTTTCTTT. Translated: CASSYSEGSTEAFF.

The chain carries TRBV3-1 (or the pseudogene TRBV3-2) and TRBJ1-1; TRBD1 is a possible D gene (5 bases). The length of the CDR3 is 13 residues. Between the trimmed V and J ends, which lost 3 bases and 4 bases, there was a span of 9 bases. From germline, CDR1 is LGHDT and CDR2 YNNKEL (reference sequence). CDR3 in DNA: TGTGCCAGCAGCCACTTTAGGGGCACTGAAGCTTTCTTT. This sequence encodes CASSHFRGTEAFF.

This clone was detected once. V gene TRBV11-2 combines with J gene TRBJ1-2, with unresolved D. Trimming pared 5 bases from V and 8 bases from J, leaving 15 bases between. The CDR3 is 13 amino acids. Germline V CDR1 and CDR2: SGHAT, FQNNGV. This CDR3 is CASSPGREGGYTF. The CDR3 DNA is TGTGCCAGCAGCCCCGGGAGGGAAGGGGGCTACACCTTC. Based on the CDR3 plus reference TRBV11-2 and TRBJ1-2, the full variable domain is EAGVAQSPRYKIIEKRQSVAFWCNPISGHATLYWYQQILGQGPKLLIQFQNNGVVDDSQLPKDRFSAERLKGVDSTLKIQPAKLEDSAVYLCASSPGREGGYTFGSGTRLTVV.

This sequence joins TRBV7-9 and TRBJ1-4, with a weak D call TRBD1 (5 bases). The V end was cut by 5 bases, the J end by 4 bases, with 14 bases between. Germline-derived CDR1 and CDR2 are SEHNR and FQNEAQ (reference sequence). The CDR3 consists of 15 residues. The CDR3 is CASSLGTPGNEKLFF. DNA for the CDR3: TGTGCCAGCAGCCTAGGGACTCCGGGTAATGAAAAACTGTTTTTT.

The chain is built from TRBV19 and TRBJ2-3; D remains unclear. Trimming took off 1 base at V and 6 bases at J, with 8 bases between the two ends. The CDR3 sequence is 13 residues long. Germline V gene data show CDR1 as LNHDA and CDR2 as SQIVND (reference sequence). Here the CDR3 reads CASSIAVSDTQYF. CDR3 nucleotides: TGTGCCAGTAGTATAGCGGTATCGGATACGCAGTATTTT.

The chain combines TRBV11-2 with TRBJ2-3, with TRBD2 matching 11 bases. The CDR3 contains 18 residues. The germline CDR1 and CDR2 sequences are SGHAT and FQNNGV. The J segment lost 5 bases and the V segment lost 0 bases, leaving 10 bases of the junction unmatched. The CDR3 bases are TGTGCCAGCAGCTTAGATCTGTGGACTAGCGGGCAAAAAGATACGCAGTATTTT. Amino acid sequence: CASSLDLWTSGQKDTQYF.

The rearrangement joins TRBV18 to TRBJ2-1; TRBD2 aligns across 7 bases. The CDR3 covers 13 residues. Germline lookup yields CDR1 KGHSH and CDR2 LQKENI. Trimming cost V 0 bases and J 8 bases; bases outside gene matches: 1. CDR3 coding DNA: TGTGCCAGCTCACCACCGGGGGGGTATGAGCAGTTCTTC. It is translated as CASSPPGGYEQFF.

The chain links TRBV9 to TRBJ2-6, with D unclear. Per germline, CDR1 SGDLS and CDR2 YYNGEE. V lost 4 bases and J lost 0, with 14 bases in between. The CDR3 contains 17 residues. CDR3 sequence reads: CASSSLRTLSGANVLTF. The CDR3 nucleotides read TGTGCCAGCAGCTCCCTGCGCACTCTCTCTGGGGCCAACGTCCTGACTTTC.

This clone was counted a few times. V usage is TRBV21-1 and J usage is TRBJ1-5. TRBV21-1 is given as a pseudogene. The CDR3 has 12 residues. The CDR3: CASSDGGQPQHF. DNA of the CDR3: TGTGCCAGCAGCGACGGAGGTCAGCCCCAGCATTTT.

The chain carries TRBV18 and TRBJ1-5, with TRBD1 as a possible D gene (6 bases). This CDR3 contains 14 residues. Per germline, CDR1 KGHSH and CDR2 LQKENI. The ends were cut back, 5 bases at V and 3 bases at J, with 11 bases in the middle. The CDR3 sequence: CASSSGHYNQPQHF. In DNA, the CDR3 is TGTGCCAGCTCATCGGGACATTACAATCAGCCCCAGCATTTT.

The genes are TRBV5-1 and TRBJ2-6; tentatively, D is TRBD1 (5 bases). Germline-derived CDR1 and CDR2 are SGHRS and YFSETQ. Trimming removed 4 bases at V and 0 bases at J, with 11 bases between. This CDR3 has 16 residues. CDR3 nucleotides: TGCGCCAGCAGCCATTACAGGAGCTCTGGGGCCAACGTCCTGACTTTC. Protein product: CASSHYRSSGANVLTF.